These 9 T cell receptor beta chains were all obtained from the same sample, sequenced in a study of lymphopenia after photon versus proton radiotherapy. Produced via immunoSEQ multiplex PCR; TCRdb's table is partial and in-frame only. Here the sample spans roughly 35,000 clones, approximately 81% being singletons. This specimen was peripheral blood, taken from a patient treated with photon-based radiotherapy. The receptors come from a man in his fifties with gastric cancer.

V usage is TRBV7-9 and J usage is TRBJ2-7; 9 bases fit TRBD1. The CDR3 has 15 amino acids. Germline lookup yields CDR1 SEHNR and CDR2 FQNEAQ (reference sequence). Germline trimming cut 3 bases from V and 1 base from J; bases unmatched to any gene: 4. For the CDR3, the DNA is TGTGCCAGCAGCTTGGGACAGGGAACTTCCTACGAGCAGTACTTC. Its protein product is CASSLGQGTSYEQYF.

The gene calls are TRBV4-1 and TRBJ1-5; D is possibly TRBD1 (6 bases). CDR3 length equals 16 residues. The germline V and J ends were trimmed by 3 bases and 2 bases, with 14 bases remaining between them. Germline V CDR1 and CDR2: MGHRA, YSYEKL. CDR3 amino acids: CASSQARGGGNQPQHF. The CDR3 bases are TGCGCCAGCAGCCAGGCGAGGGGGGGCGGCAATCAGCCCCAGCATTTT.

A few counts support this clone. The chain employs TRBV7-2 and TRBJ2-2; D perhaps matches TRBD2 (6 bases). This CDR3 has 14 residues. Germline CDR1 reads SGHTA; CDR2 reads FQGNSA. V shed 3 bases and J shed 1 base, with 6 bases lying between them. CDR3 amino acids: CASSFGGNTGELFF. The CDR3 DNA follows: TGTGCCAGCAGCTTCGGGGGGAACACCGGGGAGCTGTTTTTT.

This clone occurred once. The J gene is TRBJ2-3, the V gene TRBV6-1; D ambiguous. The CDR3 runs to 11 residues. In germline, CDR1 is MNHNS, CDR2 SASEGT. The ends were cut back, 5 bases at V and 0 bases at J, with 0 bases in the middle. The CDR3 DNA sequence: TGTGCCAGCAGTAGCACAGATACGCAGTATTTT. Translated, it gives CASSSTDTQYF.

The V and J genes are TRBV11-3 and TRBJ2-1; D remains ambiguous. Germline CDR1 is SGHNT and CDR2 is YENEEA. Trimming shortened V by 1 base and J by 2 bases, and 12 bases separated the two germline ends. The CDR3 runs 16 residues. CDR3 residues: CASSLGEEAPYNEQFF. In nucleotides, the CDR3 is TGTGCCAGCAGCTTAGGGGAAGAAGCCCCCTACAATGAGCAGTTCTTC.

V usage is TRBV11-2 and J usage is TRBJ2-3; TRBD2 matches at 7 bases. CDR1 and CDR2 from the germline V gene are SGHAT and FQNNGV. The CDR3 sequence is 17 residues long. The V and J ends lost 1 base and 5 bases, in that order; junction bases with no gene match: 12. The CDR3 DNA sequence: TGTGCCAGCAGCTTAGGGTCTAGCGGAGGGAGCCAAGATACGCAGTATTTT. Its translation is CASSLGSSGGSQDTQYF. The whole variable domain, filled in from reference TRBV11-2 and TRBJ2-3, reads EAGVAQSPRYKIIEKRQSVAFWCNPISGHATLYWYQQILGQGPKLLIQFQNNGVVDDSQLPKDRFSAERLKGVDSTLKIQPAKLEDSAVYLCASSLGSSGGSQDTQYFGPGTRLTVL.

This chain joins TRBV7-9 and TRBJ1-4, with 8 bases matching TRBD1. This CDR3 contains 14 residues. V lost 4 bases to trimming and J lost 6 bases; unmatched junction nucleotides: 4. Looked up from germline, CDR1 is SEHNR and CDR2 is FQNEAQ (reference sequence). This CDR3 reads CASSSHRGDEKLFF. In DNA, the CDR3 is TGTGCCAGCAGCTCCCACAGGGGGGATGAAAAACTGTTTTTT.

The chain joins TRBV10-1 to TRBJ1-1, with D perhaps matching TRBD1 (6 bases). This CDR3 region has 14 residues. Trimming took off 5 bases at V and 4 bases at J, with 14 bases between the two ends. The germline CDR1 and CDR2 sequences are WNHNN and SYGVQD (reference sequence). CDR3 residues: CASSLGGPGTEAFF. The CDR3, as DNA: TGCGCCAGCAGTTTGGGGGGCCCTGGCACTGAAGCTTTCTTT.

The rearrangement links TRBV4-1 to TRBJ2-1; 14 bases are a match to TRBD2. V was clipped by 6 bases and J by 1 base; unmatched bases: 17. CDR3 length: 21 amino acids. Germline V gene sequence: CDR1 MGHRA, CDR2 YSYEKL. CDR3 residues: CASRPVSGTSGRTVSYNEQFF. CDR3 nucleotide sequence: TGCGCCAGCAGACCCGTCAGCGGGACTAGCGGGAGAACGGTGTCCTACAATGAGCAGTTCTTC.